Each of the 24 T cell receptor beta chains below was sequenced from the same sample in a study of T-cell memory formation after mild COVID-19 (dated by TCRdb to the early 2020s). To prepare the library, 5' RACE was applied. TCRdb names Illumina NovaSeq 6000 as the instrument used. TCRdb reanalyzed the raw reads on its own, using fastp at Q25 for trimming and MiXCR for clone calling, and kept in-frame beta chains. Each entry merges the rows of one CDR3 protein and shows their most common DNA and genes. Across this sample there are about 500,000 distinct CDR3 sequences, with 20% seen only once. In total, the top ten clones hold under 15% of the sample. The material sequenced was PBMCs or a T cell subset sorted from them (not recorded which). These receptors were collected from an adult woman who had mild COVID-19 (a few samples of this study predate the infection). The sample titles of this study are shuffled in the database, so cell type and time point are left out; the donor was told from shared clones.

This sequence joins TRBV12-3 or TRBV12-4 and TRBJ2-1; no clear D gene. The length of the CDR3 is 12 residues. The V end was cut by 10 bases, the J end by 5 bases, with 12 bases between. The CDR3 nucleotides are TGTGCCACCACCTCAGGCCACAATGAGCAGTTCTTC. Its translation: CATTSGHNEQFF.

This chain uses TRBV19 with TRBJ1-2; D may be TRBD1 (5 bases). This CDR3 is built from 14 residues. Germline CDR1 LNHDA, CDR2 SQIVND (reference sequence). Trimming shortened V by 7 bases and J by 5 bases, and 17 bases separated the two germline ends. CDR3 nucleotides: TGTGCCAGTACCAACGCGGCCAGGGTATATGGCTACACCTTC. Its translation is CASTNAARVYGYTF. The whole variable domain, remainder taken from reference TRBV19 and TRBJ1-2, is DGGITQSPKYLFRKEGQNVTLSCEQNLNHDAMYWYRQDPGQGLRLIYYSQIVNDFQKGDIAEGYSVSREKKESFPLTVTSAQKNPTAFYLCASTNAARVYGYTFGSGTRLTVV.

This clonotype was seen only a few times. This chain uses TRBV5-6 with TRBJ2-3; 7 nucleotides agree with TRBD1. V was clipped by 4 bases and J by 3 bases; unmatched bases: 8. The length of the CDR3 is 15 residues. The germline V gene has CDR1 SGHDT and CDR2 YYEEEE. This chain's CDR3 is CASSETTGLTDTQYF. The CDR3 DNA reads TGTGCCAGCAGCGAAACGACAGGGTTAACAGATACGCAGTATTTT. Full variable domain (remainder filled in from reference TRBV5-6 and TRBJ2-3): DAGVTQSPTHLIKTRGQQVTLRCSPKSGHDTVSWYQQALGQGPQFIFQYYEEEERQRGNFPDRFSGHQFPNYSSELNVNALLLGDSALYLCASSETTGLTDTQYFGPGTRLTVL.

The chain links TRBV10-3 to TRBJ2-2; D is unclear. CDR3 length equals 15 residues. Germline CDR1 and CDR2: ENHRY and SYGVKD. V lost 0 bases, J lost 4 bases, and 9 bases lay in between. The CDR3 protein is CAISESTQITGELFF. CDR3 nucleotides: TGTGCCATCAGTGAGTCGACACAAATCACCGGGGAGCTGTTTTTT.

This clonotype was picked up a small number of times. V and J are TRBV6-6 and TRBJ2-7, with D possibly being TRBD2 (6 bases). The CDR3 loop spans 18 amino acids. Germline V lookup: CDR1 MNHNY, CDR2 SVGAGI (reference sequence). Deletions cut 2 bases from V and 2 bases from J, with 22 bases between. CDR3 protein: CASSYVGTSLYRAYEQYF. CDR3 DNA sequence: TGTGCCAGCAGTTACGTGGGAACTAGCCTTTATCGCGCCTACGAGCAGTACTTC.

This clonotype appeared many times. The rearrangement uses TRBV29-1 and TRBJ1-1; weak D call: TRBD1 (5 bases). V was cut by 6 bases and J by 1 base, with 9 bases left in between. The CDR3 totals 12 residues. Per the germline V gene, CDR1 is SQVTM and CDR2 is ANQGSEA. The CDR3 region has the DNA TGCAGCGTAGTCGGACAGAACACTGAAGCTTTCTTT. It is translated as CSVVGQNTEAFF. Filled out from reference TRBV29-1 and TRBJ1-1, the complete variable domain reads SAVISQKPSRDICQRGTSLTIQCQVDSQVTMMFWYRQQPGQSLTLIATANQGSEATYESGFVIDKFPISRPNLTFSTLTVSNMSPEDSSIYLCSVVGQNTEAFFGQGTRLTVV.

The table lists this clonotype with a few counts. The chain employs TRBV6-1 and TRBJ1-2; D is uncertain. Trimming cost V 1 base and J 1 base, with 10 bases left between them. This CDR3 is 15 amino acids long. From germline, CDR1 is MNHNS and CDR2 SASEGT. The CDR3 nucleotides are TGTGCCAGCAGTGAAGAAGGGATTTTTAACTATGGCTACACCTTC. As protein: CASSEEGIFNYGYTF.

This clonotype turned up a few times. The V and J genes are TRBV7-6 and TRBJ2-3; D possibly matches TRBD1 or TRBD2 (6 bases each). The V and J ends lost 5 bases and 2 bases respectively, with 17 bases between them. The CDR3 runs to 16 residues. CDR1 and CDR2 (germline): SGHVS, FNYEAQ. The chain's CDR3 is CASSKGGTLSTDTQYF. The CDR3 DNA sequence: TGTGCCAGCAGCAAAGGGGGGACACTTTCCACAGATACGCAGTATTTT.

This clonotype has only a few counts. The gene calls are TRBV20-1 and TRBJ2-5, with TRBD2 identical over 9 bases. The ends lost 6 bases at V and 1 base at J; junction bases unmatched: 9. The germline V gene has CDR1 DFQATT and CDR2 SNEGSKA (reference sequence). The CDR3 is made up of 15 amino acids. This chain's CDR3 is CSALSGGDAQETQYF. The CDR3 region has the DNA TGCAGTGCACTTAGCGGGGGCGACGCCCAAGAGACCCAGTACTTC.

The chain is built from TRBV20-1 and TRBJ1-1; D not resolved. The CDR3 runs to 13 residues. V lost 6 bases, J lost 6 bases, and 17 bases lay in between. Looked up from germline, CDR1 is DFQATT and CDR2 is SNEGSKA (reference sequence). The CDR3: CSAPKSEGAEAFF. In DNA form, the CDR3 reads TGCAGTGCCCCAAAATCAGAAGGAGCTGAAGCTTTCTTT.

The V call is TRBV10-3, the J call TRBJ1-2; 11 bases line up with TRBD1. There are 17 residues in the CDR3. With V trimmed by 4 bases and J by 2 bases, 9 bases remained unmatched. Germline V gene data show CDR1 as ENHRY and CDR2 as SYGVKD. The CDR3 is CAISGPGQGEFNYGYTF. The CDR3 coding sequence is TGTGCCATCAGTGGACCGGGACAGGGGGAATTCAACTATGGCTACACCTTC.

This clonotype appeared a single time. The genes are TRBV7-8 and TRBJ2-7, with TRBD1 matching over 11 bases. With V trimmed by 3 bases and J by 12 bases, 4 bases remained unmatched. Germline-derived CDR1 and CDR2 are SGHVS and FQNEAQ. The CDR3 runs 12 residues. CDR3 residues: CASSLGQGVGYF. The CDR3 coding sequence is TGTGCCAGCAGCTTGGGACAGGGGGTAGGGTACTTC. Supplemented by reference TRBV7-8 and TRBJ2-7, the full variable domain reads GAGVSQSPRYKVAKRGQDVALRCDPISGHVSLFWYQQALGQGPEFLTYFQNEAQLDKSGLPSDRFFAERPEGSVSTLKIQRTQQEDSAVYLCASSLGQGVGYFGPGTRLTVT.

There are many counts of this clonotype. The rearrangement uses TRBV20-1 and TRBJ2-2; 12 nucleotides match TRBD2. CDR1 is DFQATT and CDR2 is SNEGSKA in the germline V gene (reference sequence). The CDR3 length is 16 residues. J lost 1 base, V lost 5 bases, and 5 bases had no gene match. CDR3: CSAGTSGRRNTGELFF. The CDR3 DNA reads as TGCAGTGCTGGGACTAGCGGGCGCCGGAACACCGGGGAGCTGTTTTTT.

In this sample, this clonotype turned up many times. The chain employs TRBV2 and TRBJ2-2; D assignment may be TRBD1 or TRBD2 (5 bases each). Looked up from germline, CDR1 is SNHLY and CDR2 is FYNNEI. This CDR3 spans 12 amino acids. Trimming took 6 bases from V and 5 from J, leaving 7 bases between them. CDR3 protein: CASRGPTGELFF. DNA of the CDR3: TGTGCCAGCAGGGGACCGACCGGGGAGCTGTTTTTT.

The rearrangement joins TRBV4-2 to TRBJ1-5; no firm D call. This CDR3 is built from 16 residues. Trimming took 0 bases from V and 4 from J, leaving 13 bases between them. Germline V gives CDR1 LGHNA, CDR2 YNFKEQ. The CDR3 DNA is TGTGCCAGCAGCCAAGAGGATGGGCGGGCGAATCAGCCCCAGCATTTT. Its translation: CASSQEDGRANQPQHF.

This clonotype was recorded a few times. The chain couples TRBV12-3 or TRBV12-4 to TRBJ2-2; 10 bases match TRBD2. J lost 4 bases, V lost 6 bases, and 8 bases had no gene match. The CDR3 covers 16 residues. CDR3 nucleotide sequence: TGTGCCAGCAGGTCCAGCGGGAGGGTCCTCACCGGGGAGCTGTTTTTT. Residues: CASRSSGRVLTGELFF.

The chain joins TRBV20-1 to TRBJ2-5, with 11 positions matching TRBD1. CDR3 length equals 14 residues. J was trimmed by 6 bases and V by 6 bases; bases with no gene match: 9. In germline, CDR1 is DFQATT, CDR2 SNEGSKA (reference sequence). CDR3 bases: TGCAGTGCAACCGGGACAGGGGGTGTGAAGACCCAGTACTTC. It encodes CSATGTGGVKTQYF.

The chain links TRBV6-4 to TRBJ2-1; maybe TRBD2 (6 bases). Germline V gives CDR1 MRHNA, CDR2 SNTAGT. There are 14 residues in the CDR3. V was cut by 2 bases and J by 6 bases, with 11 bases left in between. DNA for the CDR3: TGTGCCAGCAGTGACGGAGGGGAGCCCAATGAGCAGTTCTTC. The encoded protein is CASSDGGEPNEQFF.

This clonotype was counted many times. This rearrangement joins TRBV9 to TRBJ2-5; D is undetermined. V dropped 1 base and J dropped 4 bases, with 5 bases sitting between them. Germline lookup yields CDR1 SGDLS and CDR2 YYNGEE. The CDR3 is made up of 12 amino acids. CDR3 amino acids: CASSVSGETQYF. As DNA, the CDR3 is TGTGCCAGCAGCGTATCGGGAGAGACCCAGTACTTC.

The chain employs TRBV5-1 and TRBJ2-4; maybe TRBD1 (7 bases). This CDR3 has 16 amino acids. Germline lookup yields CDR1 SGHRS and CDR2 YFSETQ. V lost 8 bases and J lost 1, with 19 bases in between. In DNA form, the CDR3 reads TGCGCCAGACCTGACGCGGGACAGCCCGCCAAAAACATTCAGTACTTC. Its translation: CARPDAGQPAKNIQYF. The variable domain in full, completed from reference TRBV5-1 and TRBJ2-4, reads KAGVTQTPRYLIKTRGQQVTLSCSPISGHRSVSWYQQTPGQGLQFLFEYFSETQRNKGNFPGRFSGRQFSNSRSEMNVSTLELGDSALYLCARPDAGQPAKNIQYFGAGTRLSVL.

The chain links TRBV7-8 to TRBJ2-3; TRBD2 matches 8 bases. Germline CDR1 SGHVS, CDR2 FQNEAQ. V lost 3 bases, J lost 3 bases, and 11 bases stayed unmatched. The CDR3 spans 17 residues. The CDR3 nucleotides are TGTGCCAGCAGCTTGACGGGGGGGCCGAAGGCGACAGATACGCAGTATTTT. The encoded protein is CASSLTGGPKATDTQYF.

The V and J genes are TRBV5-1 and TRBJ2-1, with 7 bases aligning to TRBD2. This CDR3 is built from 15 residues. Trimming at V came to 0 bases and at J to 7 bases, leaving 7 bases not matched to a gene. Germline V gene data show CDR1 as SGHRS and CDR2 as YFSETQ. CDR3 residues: CASSLVAGVRNEQFF. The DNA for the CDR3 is TGCGCCAGCAGCTTGGTTGCGGGAGTCCGGAATGAGCAGTTCTTC.

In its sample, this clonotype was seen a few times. CDR3 DNA sequence: TGTGCCAGCAACTCCCCCAGAGGGGGCAATGGCTACACCTTC. Its protein product is CASNSPRGGNGYTF. This chain links TRBV12-3 or TRBV12-4 with TRBJ1-2; 7 nucleotides match TRBD1. The CDR3 has 14 residues. V shed 7 bases and J 6 bases; nucleotides not matched to a gene: 11.

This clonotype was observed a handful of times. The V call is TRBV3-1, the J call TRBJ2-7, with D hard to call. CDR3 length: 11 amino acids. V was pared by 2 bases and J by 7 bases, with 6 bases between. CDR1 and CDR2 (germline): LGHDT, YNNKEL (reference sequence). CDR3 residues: CASSQTNEQYF. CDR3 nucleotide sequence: TGTGCCAGCAGCCAAACTAATGAGCAGTACTTC.